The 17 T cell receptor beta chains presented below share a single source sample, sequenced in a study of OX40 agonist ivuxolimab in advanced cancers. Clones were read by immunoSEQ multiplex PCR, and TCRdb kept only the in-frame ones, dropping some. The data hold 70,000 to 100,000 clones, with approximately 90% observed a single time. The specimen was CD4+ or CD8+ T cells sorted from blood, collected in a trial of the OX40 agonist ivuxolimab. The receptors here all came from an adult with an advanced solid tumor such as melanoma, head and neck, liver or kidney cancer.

The CDR3 region has the DNA TGTGCCAGCAGGCCGCCCGGGACGCAAGCCGGGGAGCTGTTTTTT. Protein sequence: CASRPPGTQAGELFF. The V and J genes are TRBV6-5 and TRBJ2-2; D could derive from TRBD1 or TRBD2 (5 bases each). This CDR3 has 15 amino acids. Trimming stripped 6 bases from V and 6 bases from J, with 17 bases between. The germline V gene has CDR1 MNHEY and CDR2 SVGAGI.

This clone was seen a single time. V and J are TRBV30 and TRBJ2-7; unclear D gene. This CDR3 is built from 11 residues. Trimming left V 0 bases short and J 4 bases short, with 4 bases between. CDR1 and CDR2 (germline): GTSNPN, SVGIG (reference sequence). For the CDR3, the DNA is TGTGCCTGGAGTGTCCAGTACGAGCAGTACTTC. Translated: CAWSVQYEQYF.

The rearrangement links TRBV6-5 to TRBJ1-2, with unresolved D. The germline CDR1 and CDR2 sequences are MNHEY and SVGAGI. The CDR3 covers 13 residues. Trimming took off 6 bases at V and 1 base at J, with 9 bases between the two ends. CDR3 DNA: TGTGCCAGCAGGAGCCCATTTAACTATGGCTACACCTTC. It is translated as CASRSPFNYGYTF.

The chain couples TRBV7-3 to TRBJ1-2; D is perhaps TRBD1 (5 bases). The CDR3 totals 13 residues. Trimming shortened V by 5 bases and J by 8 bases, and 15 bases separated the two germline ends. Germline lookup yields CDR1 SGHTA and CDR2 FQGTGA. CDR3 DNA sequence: TGTGCCAGCAGCCGCCGCAGGGACGACGGCTACACCTTC. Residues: CASSRRRDDGYTF.

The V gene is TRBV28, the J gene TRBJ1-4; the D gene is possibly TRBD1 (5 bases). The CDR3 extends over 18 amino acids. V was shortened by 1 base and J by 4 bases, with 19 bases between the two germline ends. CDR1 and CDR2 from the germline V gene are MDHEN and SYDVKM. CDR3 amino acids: CASSLSGTGRPFNEKLFF. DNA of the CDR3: TGTGCCAGCAGTTTATCGGGGACTGGGAGGCCTTTTAATGAAAAACTGTTTTTT. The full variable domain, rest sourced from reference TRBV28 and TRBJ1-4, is DVKVTQSSRYLVKRTGEKVFLECVQDMDHENMFWYRQDPGLGLRLIYFSYDVKMKEKGDIPEGYSVSREKKERFSLILESASTNQTSMYLCASSLSGTGRPFNEKLFFGSGTQLSVL.

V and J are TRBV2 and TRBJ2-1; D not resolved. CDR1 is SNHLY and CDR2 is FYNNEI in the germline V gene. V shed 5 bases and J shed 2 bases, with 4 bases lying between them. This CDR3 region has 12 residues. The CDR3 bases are TGTGCCAGCAGTCCGACCTACAATGAGCAGTTCTTC. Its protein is CASSPTYNEQFF.

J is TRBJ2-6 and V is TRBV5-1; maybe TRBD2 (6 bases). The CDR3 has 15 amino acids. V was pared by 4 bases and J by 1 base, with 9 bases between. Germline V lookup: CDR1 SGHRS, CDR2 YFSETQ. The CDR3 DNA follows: TGCGCCAGCAGCAAGGAGGGGTCTGGGGCCAACGTCCTGACTTTC. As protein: CASSKEGSGANVLTF.

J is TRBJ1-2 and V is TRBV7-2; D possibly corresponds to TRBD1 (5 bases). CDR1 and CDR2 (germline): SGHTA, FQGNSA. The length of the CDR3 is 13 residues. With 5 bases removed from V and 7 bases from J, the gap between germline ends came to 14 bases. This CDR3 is CASSPNQGLGYTF. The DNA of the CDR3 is TGTGCCAGCAGCCCAAACCAGGGTCTTGGCTACACCTTC.

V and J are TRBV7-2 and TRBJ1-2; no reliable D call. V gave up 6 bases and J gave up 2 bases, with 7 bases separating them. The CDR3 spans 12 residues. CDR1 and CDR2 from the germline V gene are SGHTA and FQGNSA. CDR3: CASRKTNYGYTF. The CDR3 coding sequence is TGTGCCAGCAGAAAGACCAACTATGGCTACACCTTC.

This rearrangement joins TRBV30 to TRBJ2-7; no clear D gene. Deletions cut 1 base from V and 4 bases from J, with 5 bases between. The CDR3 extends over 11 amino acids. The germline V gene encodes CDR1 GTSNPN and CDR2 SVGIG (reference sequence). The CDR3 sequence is CAWSGIYEQYF. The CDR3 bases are TGTGCCTGGAGTGGTATATACGAGCAGTACTTC.

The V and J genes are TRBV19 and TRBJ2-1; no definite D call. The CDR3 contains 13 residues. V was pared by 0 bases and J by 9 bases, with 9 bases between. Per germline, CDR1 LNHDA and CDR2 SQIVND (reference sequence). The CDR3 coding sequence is TGTGCCAGTAGTATAGATATTAGGGCTGAGCAGTTCTTC. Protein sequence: CASSIDIRAEQFF.

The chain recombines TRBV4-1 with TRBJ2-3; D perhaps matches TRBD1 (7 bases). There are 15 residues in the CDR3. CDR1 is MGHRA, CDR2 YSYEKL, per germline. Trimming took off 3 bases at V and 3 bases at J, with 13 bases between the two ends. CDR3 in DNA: TGCGCCAGCAGCCAGACAGGGAGGTGGACAGATACGCAGTATTTT. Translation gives CASSQTGRWTDTQYF.

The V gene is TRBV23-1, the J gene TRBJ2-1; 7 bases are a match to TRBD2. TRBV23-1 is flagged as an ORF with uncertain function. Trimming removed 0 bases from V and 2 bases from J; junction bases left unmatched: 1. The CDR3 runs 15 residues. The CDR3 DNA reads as TGCGCCAGCAGTCAATCGAGCGGGACCTACAATGAGCAGTTCTTC. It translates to CASSQSSGTYNEQFF.

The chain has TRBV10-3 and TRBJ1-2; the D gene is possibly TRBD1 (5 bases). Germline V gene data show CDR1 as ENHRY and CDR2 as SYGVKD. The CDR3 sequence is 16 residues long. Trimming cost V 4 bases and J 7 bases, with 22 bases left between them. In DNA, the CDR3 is TGTGCCATCAGTGGAGGAGGGGACGGTAATTTGGCTGGCTACACCTTC. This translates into CAISGGGDGNLAGYTF.

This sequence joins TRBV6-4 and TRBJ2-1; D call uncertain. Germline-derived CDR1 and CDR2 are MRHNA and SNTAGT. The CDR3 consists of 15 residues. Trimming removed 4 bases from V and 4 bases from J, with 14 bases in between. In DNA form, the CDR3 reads TGTGCCAGCAGTGTGGATCCTAACCCTTACAATGAGCAGTTCTTC. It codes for CASSVDPNPYNEQFF.

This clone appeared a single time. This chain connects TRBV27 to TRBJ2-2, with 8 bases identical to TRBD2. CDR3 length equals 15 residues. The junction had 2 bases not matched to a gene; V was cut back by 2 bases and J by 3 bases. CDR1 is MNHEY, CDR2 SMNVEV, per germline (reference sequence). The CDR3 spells CASSLAGGHTGELFF. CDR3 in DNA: TGTGCCAGCAGTTTAGCGGGAGGTCACACCGGGGAGCTGTTTTTT.

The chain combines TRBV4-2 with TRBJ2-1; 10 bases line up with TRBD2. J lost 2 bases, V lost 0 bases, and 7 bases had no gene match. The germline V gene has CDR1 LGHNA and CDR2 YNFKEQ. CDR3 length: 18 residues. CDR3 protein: CASSQDTSGKPPYNEQFF. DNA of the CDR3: TGTGCCAGCAGCCAAGATACTAGCGGGAAGCCCCCCTACAATGAGCAGTTCTTC.